The source of this T cell receptor beta chain is a study of Ad26.COV2.S vaccination and SARS-CoV-2 variants. Specified treatment: 15 to 20 received Ad26.COV2.S at low or high dose, single or two shots; 5 received placebo; per-sample allocation not given. Samples analyzed were those drawn on day 63 after the first vaccine or placebo injection. V lost 5 bases to trimming and J lost 4 bases; unmatched junction nucleotides: 7. CDR3 size: 14 residues. Germline V gene lookup returns CDR1 SGHAT and CDR2 FQNNGV. This table comes from immunoSEQ multiplex PCR, and its TCRdb copy is limited to in-frame clones, with some not included. The sample lists about 410,000 clones; about nine tenths were seen once.

The TCR sequence derives from a person between 18 and 60 years old who received the Ad26.COV2.S COVID-19 vaccine or a placebo. V usage is TRBV11-2 and J usage is TRBJ2-7; 8 bases map to TRBD2. The specimen comprised peripheral blood, sampled in a trial of Ad26.COV2.S vaccine versus placebo. CDR3 bases: TGTGCCAGCAGCCCGACCGGGGGGGCGTACGAGCAGTACTTC. Residues: CASSPTGGAYEQYF.